The next 19 T cell receptor beta chains were all read from a single sample in a study of CXCR3-negative and CXCR3-positive naive CD8 T cells. Study-wide findings and caveats: Naive cells that were CXCR3-positive had more hydrophobic TRB CDR3s (compared with CXCR3-negative naive cells).

These TCRs' antigens remain unknown. It was by 5' RACE with UMI labels that the TRB cDNA libraries were prepared. TCRdb re-called the 5' RACE reads and gives one entry per CDR3 protein, without DNA. Recorded for this sample: about 98,000 distinct CDR3 sequences. Input material: naive CXCR3+ CD8+ T cells from blood. Subset reported: CD45RO-CCR7+CD27+CD95- naive CD8+ T cells expressing CXCR3 (TNR3+). The receptors shown here come from a human donor in good health. Some clones in this sample may be carry-over from other donors' samples.

The chain has TRBV7-2 and TRBJ2-7. The CDR3 is 13 residues long. Germline CDR1 and CDR2: SGHTA and FQGNSA. CDR3 in amino acids: CASSFNLLYEQYF. Together with reference TRBV7-2 and TRBJ2-7, the CDR3 gives the full variable domain: GAGVSQSPSNKVTEKGKDVELRCDPISGHTALYWYRQSLGQGLEFLIYFQGNSAPDKSGLPSDRFSAERTGGSVSTLTIQRTQQEDSAVYLCASSFNLLYEQYFGPGTRLTVT.

The V and J genes are TRBV28 and TRBJ2-1; TCRdb calls TRBD1, which cannot be checked without DNA. From germline, CDR1 is MDHEN and CDR2 SYDVKM. CDR3 length equals 14 residues. CDR3 loop: CASSFRGLNNEQFF.

The genes are TRBV5-1 and TRBJ2-1. Per germline, CDR1 SGHRS and CDR2 YFSETQ. This CDR3 region has 11 residues. The CDR3: CASSLAGEQFF.

The chain joins TRBV6-2 or TRBV6-3 to TRBJ2-6; TCRdb's assignment of TRBD1 cannot be checked, as there is no DNA. The CDR3 is 14 residues long. The germline V gene has CDR1 MNHEY and CDR2 SVGEGT. CDR3 sequence reads: CASSYGGGANVLTF.

The J gene is TRBJ2-7, the V gene TRBV29-1; as DNA is missing, the TRBD1 call by TCRdb cannot be tested. The CDR3 contains 15 residues. From germline, CDR1 is SQVTM and CDR2 ANQGSEA. The CDR3 sequence is CSVPAGTGETYEQYF.

J is TRBJ2-1 and V is TRBV20-1; TCRdb's D call of TRBD2 is untestable without DNA. The length of the CDR3 is 14 residues. CDR1 and CDR2 (germline): DFQATT, SNEGSKA (reference sequence). CDR3 sequence reads: CSAPTSGGADEQFF.

The chain combines TRBV29-1 with TRBJ1-6; the TCRdb call, TRBD1, lacks DNA for checking. CDR3 size: 13 residues. Germline V gene data show CDR1 as SQVTM and CDR2 as ANQGSEA. This CDR3 reads CSVGGTRDSPLHF.

This chain uses TRBV12-3 or TRBV12-4 with TRBJ2-7. This CDR3 is 14 amino acids long. CDR3 region: CASSPTRTDYEQYF.

This chain uses TRBV13 with TRBJ2-7; TCRdb selects TRBD1, and the lack of DNA leaves this call unchecked. CDR1 is PRHDT, CDR2 FYEKMQ, per germline (reference sequence). The CDR3 consists of 14 residues. The CDR3 spells CASSSRTGIYEQYF.

The rearrangement uses TRBV20-1 and TRBJ2-3; TCRdb designates TRBD2, a call that cannot be tested without DNA. The CDR3 is 18 residues long. The germline V gene has CDR1 DFQATT and CDR2 SNEGSKA (reference sequence). The CDR3 loop reads CSARGPTTSGRATDTQYF.

The V gene is TRBV7-9, the J gene TRBJ2-7; TCRdb proposes TRBD2, but this gene call is untestable without DNA. Germline lookup yields CDR1 SEHNR and CDR2 FQNEAQ (reference sequence). This CDR3 contains 12 residues. The chain's CDR3 is CASRALAYEQYF.

The chain has TRBV14 and TRBJ2-5; TCRdb indicates TRBD2, and absent DNA this call remains unverified. Germline V gives CDR1 SGHDN, CDR2 FVKESK. The CDR3 covers 15 residues. CDR3 amino acids: CASSLPGLEWETQYF. The full variable domain, its missing parts supplied by reference TRBV14 and TRBJ2-5, is EAGVTQFPSHSVIEKGQTVTLRCDPISGHDNLYWYRRVMGKEIKFLLHFVKESKQDESGMPNNRFLAERTGGTYSTLKVQPAELEDSGVYFCASSLPGLEWETQYFGPGTRLLVL.

The V and J genes are TRBV6-6 and TRBJ2-3; TCRdb reports TRBD2, a call that lacks DNA to check it against. CDR3 size: 15 residues. CDR1 is MNHNY, CDR2 SVGAGI, per germline (reference sequence). CDR3 amino acids: CASRTSGGAWDTQYF.

The genes are TRBV6-5 and TRBJ2-6. CDR1 MNHEY and CDR2 SVGAGI come from the germline V gene. This CDR3 has 16 amino acids. Here the CDR3 reads CASSFSLGTGANVLTF.

This chain links TRBV3-1 with TRBJ2-3; TCRdb's D gene call, TRBD2, goes unchecked for lack of DNA. The CDR3 spans 15 residues. Per germline, CDR1 LGHDT and CDR2 YNNKEL (reference sequence). CDR3 sequence reads: CASSQDLAGDDTQYF.

V gene TRBV7-3 combines with J gene TRBJ2-7; the TCRdb call, TRBD1, lacks DNA for checking. Germline lookup yields CDR1 SGHTA and CDR2 FQGTGA. This CDR3 is 14 amino acids long. The CDR3 is CASRTGGEGYEQYF.

The CDR3 sequence is CASRDRSRGPYEQYF. The rearrangement uses TRBV19 and TRBJ2-7; TCRdb's assignment of TRBD1 cannot be checked, as there is no DNA. The CDR3 is 15 amino acids. CDR1 and CDR2 from the germline V gene are LNHDA and SQIVND (reference sequence).

The V and J genes are TRBV4-2 and TRBJ2-1; absent DNA, TCRdb's TRBD2 call cannot be checked. The CDR3 runs 16 residues. Germline assignment: CDR1 LGHNA and CDR2 YNFKEQ. This CDR3 is CASSQIAGISYNEQFF.

The CDR3: CSAHAQIGLNEQFF. This chain joins TRBV29-1 and TRBJ2-1. This CDR3 is built from 14 residues. Germline V gives CDR1 SQVTM, CDR2 ANQGSEA.